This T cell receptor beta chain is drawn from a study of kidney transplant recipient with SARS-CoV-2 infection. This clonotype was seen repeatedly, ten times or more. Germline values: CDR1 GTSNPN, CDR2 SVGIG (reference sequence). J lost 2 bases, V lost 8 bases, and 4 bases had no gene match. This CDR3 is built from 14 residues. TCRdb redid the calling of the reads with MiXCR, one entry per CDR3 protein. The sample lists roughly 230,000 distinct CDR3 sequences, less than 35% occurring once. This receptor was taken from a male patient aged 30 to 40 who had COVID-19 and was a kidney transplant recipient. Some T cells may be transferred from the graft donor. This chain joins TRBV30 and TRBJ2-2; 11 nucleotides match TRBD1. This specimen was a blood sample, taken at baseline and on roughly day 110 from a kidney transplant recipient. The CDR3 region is CAGDRGINTGELFF. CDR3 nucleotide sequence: TGTGCCGGGGACAGGGGGATAAACACCGGGGAGCTGTTTTTT.